The 3 T cell receptor beta chains reported below all come from one sample, sequenced in a study of blood T cells in healthy people across ages. A second about 7 to 11 cycle PCR used barcoded and J-beta primers. TCRdb passed the 5' RACE reads through MiXCR, listing each CDR3 protein once. The top ten hold under 5% of the sample, which has approximately 1.5 million distinct CDR3 sequences, 42% seen once. Sequencing was done on a sample of blood. The receptors originated from a young woman in good health.

This clonotype was detected a few times. V gene TRBV7-2 combines with J gene TRBJ1-2; 7 positions agree with TRBD1. Germline V gene data show CDR1 as SGHTA and CDR2 as FQGNSA. V lost 8 bases and J lost 0; bases outside the gene matches: 12. The CDR3 contains 16 residues. The CDR3 nucleotides are TGTGCCAGCCTTGGACAGGCCTTTTTAGCTAACTATGGCTACACCTTC. It specifies CASLGQAFLANYGYTF.

In this sample, this clonotype turned up a few times. V gene TRBV28 combines with J gene TRBJ2-5; perhaps TRBD2 as D (6 bases). V was shortened by 5 bases and J by 3 bases, with 16 bases between the two germline ends. Germline CDR1 and CDR2: MDHEN and SYDVKM. This CDR3 is built from 15 residues. CDR3 in DNA: TGTGCCAGCAGTCCCCCCCTAGCGACCGAAGAGACCCAGTACTTC. Residues: CASSPPLATEETQYF.

CDR3: CASSQGQAGVQDTQYF. In DNA form, the CDR3 reads TGCGCCAGCAGCCAAGGGCAAGCGGGAGTGCAAGATACGCAGTATTTT. The rearrangement joins TRBV4-3 to TRBJ2-3; 8 nucleotides agree with TRBD2. Trimming removed 1 base from V and 5 bases from J; junction bases left unmatched: 8. The CDR3 is 16 residues long. Germline-derived CDR1 and CDR2 are LGHNA and YSLEER.